The entry that follows covers one T cell receptor (beta chain) sequence. What it recognizes is unknown. The data were taken from a study of T cell responses to AZD1222 COVID-19 vaccine. Sequencing was performed with immunoSEQ multiplex PCR; in TCRdb, only in-frame clones are kept and a portion is missing. The sample holds around 99,000 clones, approximately 91% seen once. Notes on the study in general: Within unmutated variant regions lay the reported targets of nearly half of spike-specific TCRs. Recipients of two AZD1222 doses showed rising Spike-specific TCR breadth and depth.

The V gene's germline CDR1 is LNHDA and CDR2 SQIVND (reference sequence). This CDR3 is 15 amino acids long. With 1 base removed from V and 0 bases from J, the gap between germline ends came to 6 bases. This chain links TRBV19 with TRBJ1-4; D not certain. The TCR sequence derives from an adult who received the AZD1222 COVID-19 vaccine. This specimen was peripheral blood, taken 28 days after the second AZD1222 dose. The CDR3 protein is CASSIGQATNEKLFF. The CDR3 DNA reads TGTGCCAGTAGTATAGGACAAGCAACTAATGAAAAACTGTTTTTT.